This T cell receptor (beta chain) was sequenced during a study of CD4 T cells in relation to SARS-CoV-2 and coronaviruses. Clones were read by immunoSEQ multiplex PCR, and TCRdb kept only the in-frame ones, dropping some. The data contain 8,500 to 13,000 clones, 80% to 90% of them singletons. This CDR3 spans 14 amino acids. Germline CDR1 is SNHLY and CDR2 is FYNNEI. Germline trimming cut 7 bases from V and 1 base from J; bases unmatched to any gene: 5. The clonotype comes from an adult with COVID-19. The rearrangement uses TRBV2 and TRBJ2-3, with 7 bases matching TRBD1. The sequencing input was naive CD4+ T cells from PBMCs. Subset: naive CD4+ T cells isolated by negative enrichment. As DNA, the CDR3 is TGTGCCAGCACTTTGGACAGGCGCACAGATACGCAGTATTTT. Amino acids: CASTLDRRTDTQYF. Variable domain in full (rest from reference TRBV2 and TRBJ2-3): EPEVTQTPSHQVTQMGQEVILRCVPISNHLYFYWYRQILGQKVEFLVSFYNNEISEKSEIFDDQFSVERPDGSNFTLKIRSTKLEDSAMYFCASTLDRRTDTQYFGPGTRLTVL.